Listed here are 4 T cell receptor beta chains from one sample, sequenced in a study of blood T cell repertoires in COVID-19. Profiled with immunoSEQ multiplex PCR; TCRdb holds only in-frame clones, not every one. The repertoire includes 60,000 to 80,000 clones, roughly 80% of them detected once, and less than 4.5% sits in the top ten. The sequencing sample was made of PBMCs or T cells enriched from blood (not recorded which). These TCRs come from a woman aged 40 to 50 with acute COVID-19.

The chain is built from TRBV10-3 and TRBJ1-5; weak D call: TRBD1 (6 bases). The germline CDR1 and CDR2 sequences are ENHRY and SYGVKD. V lost 0 bases to trimming and J lost 5 bases, with 11 bases between them. CDR3 length: 15 amino acids. The CDR3 is CAISESGGVDQPQHF. CDR3 nucleotides: TGTGCCATCAGTGAGTCAGGGGGGGTCGATCAGCCCCAGCATTTT.

The V gene is TRBV7-9, the J gene TRBJ1-3, with TRBD1 identical over 7 bases. V trimming: 5 bases; J trimming: 0 bases; junction bases outside the gene matches: 28. Per the germline V gene, CDR1 is SEHNR and CDR2 is FQNEAQ (reference sequence). The CDR3 has 23 amino acids. CDR3 DNA: TGTGCCAGCAGCATACCAGATCCTAGGACAGGCGAGCCTGATGAATACTCTGGAAACACCATATATTTT. It codes for CASSIPDPRTGEPDEYSGNTIYF.

The rearrangement joins TRBV15 to TRBJ1-4; D is ambiguous. The CDR3 has 16 amino acids. Germline V gene sequence: CDR1 LNHNV, CDR2 YYDKDF (reference sequence). V was clipped by 1 base and J by 0 bases, with 9 bases between them. CDR3 DNA: TGTGCCACCAGCAGAGCCACTCTTGCAACTAATGAAAAACTGTTTTTT. It specifies CATSRATLATNEKLFF.

The chain uses TRBV7-3 and TRBJ1-6; no clear D. CDR1 is SGHTA and CDR2 is FQGTGA in the germline V gene. This CDR3 contains 14 residues. Trimming stripped 2 bases from V and 4 bases from J, with 6 bases between. The CDR3 protein is CASSLAGYNSPLHF. CDR3 nucleotides: TGTGCCAGCAGCTTAGCGGGGTATAATTCACCCCTCCACTTT.